The table lists the clone carrying this T cell receptor (beta chain) with a few counts. What it binds is not known. The data originate from a study of cytomegalovirus exposure and HLA in healthy donors. This CDR3 is built from 13 residues. The V and J ends lost 4 bases and 9 bases, in that order; junction bases with no gene match: 7. Per the germline V gene, CDR1 is SGDLS and CDR2 is YYNGEE. Primers for the PCR totalled 60 Vbeta and 13 Jbeta. Original methodology: Later analysis identified tens of millions of unique TCR beta chains, about 11 million shared. Sequencing was performed with immunoSEQ multiplex PCR; in TCRdb, only in-frame clones are kept and a portion is missing. V and J calls and clone size come straight from that table; D and trimming were deduced from the DNA. Found here are 100,000 to 150,000 clones, 60% to 85% of them singletons; the top ten hold about 1.2%. Study-level results: A few V segments could not be told apart, such as TRBV6-2 and TRBV6-3, and were left out. Later analysis identified several of the most significant clusters that appeared linked to common viral pathogens. Upon later analysis, TCR association rates were observed to vary by HLA locus, being highest for DRB1 and lowest for HLA-C.

The sequencing sample was made of PBMCs. V gene TRBV9 combines with J gene TRBJ2-4; 7 nucleotides agree with TRBD1. The receptor comes from a female donor in good health and CMV-seronegative. CDR3 DNA sequence: TGTGCCAGCAGCACGGACAGGCAGGGCATTCAGTACTTC. The encoded protein is CASSTDRQGIQYF. The full variable domain, in which reference TRBV9 and TRBJ2-4 provide the parts outside the CDR3, is DSGVTQTPKHLITATGQRVTLRCSPRSGDLSVYWYQQSLDQGLQFLIQYYNGEERAKGNILERFSAQQFPDLHSELNLSSLELGDSALYFCASSTDRQGIQYFGAGTRLSVL.